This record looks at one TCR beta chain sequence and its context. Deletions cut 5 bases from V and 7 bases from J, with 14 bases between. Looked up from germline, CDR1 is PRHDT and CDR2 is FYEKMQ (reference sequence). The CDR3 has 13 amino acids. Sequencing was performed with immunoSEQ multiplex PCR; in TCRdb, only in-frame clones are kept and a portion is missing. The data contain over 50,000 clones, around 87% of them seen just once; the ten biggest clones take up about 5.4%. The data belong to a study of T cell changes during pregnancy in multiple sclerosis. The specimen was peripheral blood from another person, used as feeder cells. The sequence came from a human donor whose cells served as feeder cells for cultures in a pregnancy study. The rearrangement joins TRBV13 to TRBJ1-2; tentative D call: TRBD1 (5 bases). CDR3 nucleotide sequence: TGTGCCAGCAGCATCCGGGACCGCGGTGGCTACACCTTC. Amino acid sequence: CASSIRDRGGYTF.